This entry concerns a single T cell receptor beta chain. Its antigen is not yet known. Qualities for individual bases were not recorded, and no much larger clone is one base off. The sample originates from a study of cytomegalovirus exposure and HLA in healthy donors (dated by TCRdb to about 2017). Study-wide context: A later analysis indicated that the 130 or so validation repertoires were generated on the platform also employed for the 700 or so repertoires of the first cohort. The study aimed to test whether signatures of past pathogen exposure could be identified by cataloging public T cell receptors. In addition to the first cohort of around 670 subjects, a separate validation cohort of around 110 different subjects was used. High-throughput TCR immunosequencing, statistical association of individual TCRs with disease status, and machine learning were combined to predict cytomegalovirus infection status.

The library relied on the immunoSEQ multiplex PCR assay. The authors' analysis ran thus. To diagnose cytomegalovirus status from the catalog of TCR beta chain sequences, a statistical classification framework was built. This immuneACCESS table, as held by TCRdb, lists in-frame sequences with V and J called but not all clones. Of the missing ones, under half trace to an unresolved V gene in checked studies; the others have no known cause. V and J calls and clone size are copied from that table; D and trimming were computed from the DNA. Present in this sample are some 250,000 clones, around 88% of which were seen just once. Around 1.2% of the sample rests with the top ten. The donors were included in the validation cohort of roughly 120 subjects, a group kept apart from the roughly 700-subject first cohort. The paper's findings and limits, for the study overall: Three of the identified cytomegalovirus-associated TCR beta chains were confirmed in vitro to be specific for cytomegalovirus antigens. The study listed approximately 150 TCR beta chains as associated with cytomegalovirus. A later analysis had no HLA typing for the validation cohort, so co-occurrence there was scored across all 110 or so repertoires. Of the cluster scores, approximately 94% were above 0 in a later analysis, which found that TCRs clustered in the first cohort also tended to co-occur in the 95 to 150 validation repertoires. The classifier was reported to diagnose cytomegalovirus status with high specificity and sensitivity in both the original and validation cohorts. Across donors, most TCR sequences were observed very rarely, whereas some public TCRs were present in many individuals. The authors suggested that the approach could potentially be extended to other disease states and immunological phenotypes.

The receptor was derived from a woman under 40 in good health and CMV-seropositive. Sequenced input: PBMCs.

This receptor carries the CDR3 CASSFPLARADTQYF. Read as DNA, the sequence is TGTGCCAGCAGTTTCCCACTAGCAAGGGCCGATACGCAGTATTTT. The V and J segments used are TRBV2 and TRBJ2-3; tentative D gene TRBD2, with 6 bases matching. The CDR3 covers 15 residues, taking in both the cysteine and the phenylalanine. Only CDR3 DNA remains: 45 bases, in frame from the first base. Relative to germline, V is 5 bases shorter and J is 6 bases shorter, with 18 bases between their ends. CDR1 and CDR2 were assigned from the germline V gene as SNHLY and FYNNEI.